Listed below are T cell receptor beta chains from one sample, sequenced in a study of T cells after yellow fever vaccination. Using its own MiXCR run on the 5' RACE reads, TCRdb lists one record per CDR3 protein. The repertoire includes approximately 600,000 distinct CDR3 sequences, roughly 12% of them detected once, and approximately 15% sits in the top ten. Sequencing used PBMCs, obtained on the day of the yellow fever booster vaccination. These receptors came from a man aged 30 to 45 who received the YFV17D yellow fever vaccine. Both conserved end residues are part of each CDR3. A D gene is named only where the DNA matches it firmly. Some rows have no size entry. The others give once, few or many, or a class for an expanded clone.

TRBJ2-7 - TRBV20-1 few TGCAGTGCTAGAGACCACAGGGGGGGCAACGAGCAGTACTTC CSARDHRGGNEQYF
TRBJ2-5 - TRBV5-1 - TGCGCCAGCAGCATTGGGTATAGCGGAGTCCAAGAGACCCAGTACTTC CASSIGYSGVQETQYF
TRBJ2-7 - TRBV5-1 many TGCGCCAGCAGCTTGGTCCAGGGCGGATCCTACGAGCAGTACTTC CASSLVQGGSYEQYF
TRBJ2-5 - TRBV7-2 - TGTGCCAGCAGCTTAGCGAGTCTCAGGGGTGGGGAAGAGACCCAGTACTTC CASSLASLRGGEETQYF
TRBJ2-3 - TRBV5-1 - TGCGCCAGCCACTCTCAGGGATTAGGCACAGATACGCAGTATTTT CASHSQGLGTDTQYF
TRBJ2-7 TRBD2 TRBV20-1 - TGCAGTAGCGGCAGCGGGAGACGGGAGCAGTACTTC CSSGSGRREQYF
TRBJ2-2 - TRBV9 - TGTGCCAGCAGCTCCACGGGGTACACCGGGGAGCTGTTTTTT CASSSTGYTGELFF
TRBJ2-1 TRBD2 TRBV7-8 - TGTGCCAGCAGCGTTATCGGGAGGGAGCAGTTCTTC CASSVIGREQFF
TRBJ2-7 - TRBV5-1 - TGCGCCAGCAGTTCAGGGTCTCCCTACGAGCAGTACTTC CASSSGSPYEQYF
TRBJ2-1 TRBD2 TRBV5-6 many TGTGCCAGCAAGCGGGACGCGGACAATGAGCAGTTCTTC CASKRDADNEQFF
TRBJ1-5 - TRBV20-1 few TGCAGTGCCGGGCAGGGAGGGCCCATCAATCAGCCCCAGCATTTT CSAGQGGPINQPQHF
TRBJ1-2 - TRBV7-9 many TGTGCCAGCAGCGGGCCCCTCTCTTATGGCTACACCTTC CASSGPLSYGYTF
TRBJ2-7 TRBD2 TRBV3-1 few TGTGCCAGCAGCCAAGTCCTAGCGGGTGTTGGGTACGAGCAGTACTTC CASSQVLAGVGYEQYF
TRBJ2-2 TRBD2 TRBV5-6 - TGTGCCAGCAGCTTGCGAAGCGGGGATGGCACCGGGGAGCTGTTTTTT CASSLRSGDGTGELFF
TRBJ1-5 - TRBV19 few TGTGCCAGTAGTATAATTGGGTTTATCGGGACAACCAGCAATCAGCCCCAGCATTTT CASSIIGFIGTTSNQPQHF
TRBJ2-7 - TRBV4-1 - TGCGCCAGCAGCGTCCGAGACAGGAACTACGAGCAGTACTTC CASSVRDRNYEQYF
TRBJ2-2 - TRBV29-1 few TGCAGCGTACAACGGAACACCGGGGAGCTGTTTTTT CSVQRNTGELFF
TRBJ2-1 TRBD1 TRBV6-5 - TGTGCCAGCAGAAACTCCGGGACAGGGACCTACAATGAGCAGTTCTTC CASRNSGTGTYNEQFF
TRBJ1-1 - TRBV4-1 few TGCGCCAGCAGCCATGAGGGGACATCTGAAGCTTTCTTT CASSHEGTSEAFF
TRBJ2-5 TRBD2 TRBV20-1 - TGCAGTGCTAAAAAACTAGCGGGCGGACAAGAGACCCAGTACTTC CSAKKLAGGQETQYF
TRBJ2-7 TRBD2 TRBV28 few TGTGCCAGCAGTCCCCGCCTCTTTGCGGGAGGACCGACGTACGAGCAGTACTTC CASSPRLFAGGPTYEQYF
TRBJ2-7 - TRBV3-1 - TGTGCCAGCAGCCAAGGGTGGAGGCAGGGCACCTACGAGCAGTACTTC CASSQGWRQGTYEQYF
TRBJ1-5 TRBD1 TRBV5-6 once TGTGCCAGCAGCTTGCGCCTCGACAGGGGGCGGAATCAGCCCCAGCATTTT CASSLRLDRGRNQPQHF
TRBJ2-2 TRBD2 TRBV5-1 many TGCGCCAGCAGCTTGGAAGGCGGGAGGGGACAGACCGCGAACACCGGGGAGCTGTTTTTT CASSLEGGRGQTANTGELFF
TRBJ2-6 - TRBV5-4 - TGTGCCAGCAGCTTGGTACTAGGTTTCAAATCTGGGGCCAACGTCCTGACTTTC CASSLVLGFKSGANVLTF
TRBJ2-1 TRBD1 TRBV25-1 - TGTGCCAGCAGTGAATATTCCAAACAGGGGGGTACAACCTACAATGAGCAGTTCTTC CASSEYSKQGGTTYNEQFF
TRBJ2-7 - TRBV15 many TGTGCCACCAGCAGAGATCCGCAGTACGAGCAGTACTTC CATSRDPQYEQYF
TRBJ2-7 TRBD1 TRBV27 few TGTGCCAGCAGCAGACAGGGAGCAGCATGGTTCTACGAGCAGTACTTC CASSRQGAAWFYEQYF
TRBJ2-5 TRBD1 TRBV12-3/TRBV12-4 - TGTGCCAGCAGTGCGAGAGGGACAGGGTCGGTAGAGACCCAGTACTTC CASSARGTGSVETQYF
TRBJ2-3 - TRBV29-1 - TGCAGCGTTGACCAGTCCCGCGATACGCAGTATTTT CSVDQSRDTQYF
TRBJ2-7 - TRBV7-2 few TGTGCCAGCCTCGAGGGGGGGGGCGGAATTCACTACGAGCAGTACTTC CASLEGGGGIHYEQYF
TRBJ2-3 TRBD2 TRBV5-4 few TGTGCCAGCAGCTCCCGGGGACTAGACAAGACCGATACGCAGTATTTT CASSSRGLDKTDTQYF
TRBJ1-2 - TRBV28 few TGTGCCGGAAGGGGGTTCTATGGCTACACCTTC CAGRGFYGYTF
TRBJ2-7 - TRBV20-1 - TGCAGTGCTAGCGTCGGCAGAAGGACCTACGAGCAGTACTTC CSASVGRRTYEQYF
TRBJ1-2 - TRBV7-8 few TGTGCCAGCAGCTTAGATGGGAATGGTGGCTACACCTTC CASSLDGNGGYTF
TRBJ2-1 - TRBV6-2/TRBV6-3 few TGTGCCAGCAGTACTCTAAATGGGCCCAATGAGCAGTTCTTC CASSTLNGPNEQFF
TRBJ2-7 TRBD2 TRBV12-3/TRBV12-4 - TGTGCCAGCAGTTTCAAGACTAGCGGGAGGGATGAGCAGTACTTC CASSFKTSGRDEQYF
TRBJ2-3 TRBD2 TRBV5-1 - TGCGCCAGCAGGATCCAAACGGGAGGAGGGACAGATACGCAGTATTTT CASRIQTGGGTDTQYF
TRBJ2-2 - TRBV20-1 few TGCAGTGCTAGAGTAGGGACCACCACCGGGGAGCTGTTTTTT CSARVGTTTGELFF
TRBJ2-1 TRBD1 TRBV7-7 - TGTGCCAGCAGTCCTGGACAGGGGTCGATGTATGAGCAGTTCTTC CASSPGQGSMYEQFF